A single sample gave rise to the 12 T cell receptor delta chains below, sequenced in a study of gamma-delta chains in newborns, infants, children. TCRdb re-identified clones in the reads via CATT. There are some 5,700 delta-chain clones in the sample; 2.6% occur only once, and roughly 15% lies in the top ten. Material: blood. All receptors derive from a child who was a newborn, infant or young child, either healthy, febrile or measles-vaccinated (not recorded which).

Details on this clone: Additional DNA sequences in this sample encode the identical CDR3. The chain has TRDV2 and TRDJ2, with 12 nucleotides matching TRDD3. This CDR3 comprises 18 residues. V shed 1 base and J 1 base; nucleotides not matched to a gene: 6. Germline V gene sequence: CDR1 GEAIGNYY, CDR2 EKD. CDR3 residues: CACDTLLGDTHLTAQLFF. The CDR3 bases are TGTGCCTGTGACACTCTACTGGGGGATACCCATTTGACAGCACAACTCTTCTTT.

A word on this clone: With a far larger clone one base away, a read error is the likely cause. This same CDR3 is encoded by further DNA sequences in the sample. V and J are TRDV2 and TRDJ3; D is unclear. The CDR3 sequence is 13 residues long. In germline, CDR1 is GEAIGNYY, CDR2 EKD. CDR3 sequence reads: CACDTWDTRQMFF. CDR3 in DNA: TGTGCTTGTGACACCTGGGACACCCGACAGATGTTTTTC.

The V gene is TRDV2, the J gene TRDJ3, with 13 nucleotides matching TRDD3. The J gene, left out of TCRdb, was set here by checking the DNA against germline. The length of the CDR3 is 19 residues. In germline, CDR1 is GEAIGNYY, CDR2 EKD. After removal of 3 bases from V and 5 bases from J, the junction contained 9 bases not matched to a gene. The CDR3 DNA follows: TGTGCCTGTGACGCCCTACTGGGGGATACGGACAGGGACACCCGACAGATGTTTTTC. Translation: CACDALLGDTDRDTRQMFF.

To note about this clone: At one boundary the junction diverges from the germline segment, which might be a read error. This rearrangement joins TRDV2 to TRDJ2; D is perhaps TRDD3 (5 bases). In germline, CDR1 is GEAIGNYY, CDR2 EKD. This CDR3 contains 16 residues. CDR3 loop: CACDAVPGGETARLFF. CDR3 nucleotide sequence: TGTGCCTGTGACGCCGTACCGGGGGGCGAAACAGCACGACTCTTCTTT.

This clone was detected a few times. The protein recorded in TCRdb does not match the translated DNA at residue 10; the protein presented here comes from translating the DNA. The chain joins TRDV2 to TRDJ3; D is possibly TRDD3 (6 bases). In germline, CDR1 is GEAIGNYY, CDR2 EKD. The CDR3 covers 17 residues. Trimming removed 0 bases from V and 6 bases from J, with 14 bases in between. The DNA for the CDR3 is TGTGCCTGTGACACCGTCAGGGGATTCTTGGACACCCGACAGATGTTTTTC. It translates to CACDTVRGFLDTRQMFF.

The chain uses TRDV2 and TRDJ3; 10 nucleotides agree with TRDD3. The V segment lost 0 bases and the J segment 0 bases; nucleotides outside the gene matches: 16. The CDR3 loop spans 23 amino acids. Germline V gene data show CDR1 as GEAIGNYY and CDR2 as EKD. CDR3 sequence reads: CACDTLGSGDTSLHSWDTRQMFF. The DNA of the CDR3 is TGTGCCTGTGACACCCTTGGCTCGGGGGATACGTCGCTTCACTCCTGGGACACCCGACAGATGTTTTTC.

Remarks on this clone: This may be a read error, as it is one base from a much larger clone. The sample carries other DNA sequences with the same CDR3. The chain combines TRDV2 with TRDJ2; 12 bases match TRDD3. The germline CDR1 and CDR2 sequences are GEAIGNYY and EKD. V lost 5 bases, J lost 5 bases, and 11 bases stayed unmatched. The CDR3 covers 17 residues. CDR3 sequence (DNA): TGTGCCTGTGGCACAGTAGGACTGGGGGATACTACAGCACAACTCTTCTTT. Its translation is CACGTVGLGDTTAQLFF.

This clone counts as medium-sized. A read error may explain this, as a much larger clone is one base away. The V gene is TRDV2, the J gene TRDJ1, with 10 bases aligning to TRDD3. Germline loops: CDR1 GEAIGNYY, CDR2 EKD. The V segment lost 3 bases and the J segment 2 bases; nucleotides outside the gene matches: 2. The CDR3 consists of 14 residues. The CDR3 DNA is TGTGCCTGTGACCCCTGGGGGATAACCGATAAACTCATCTTT. Its protein product is CACDPWGITDKLIF.

About this clone: The TCRdb protein, from a much larger clone, departs from this DNA's translation at residue 15, likely by read error; the protein shown derives from the DNA. V usage is TRDV2 and J usage is TRDJ1, with 10 bases fitting TRDD3. CDR3 length equals 17 residues. Per the germline V gene, CDR1 is GEAIGNYY and CDR2 is EKD. CDR3: CACDTLGDTLVTDKPIF. The CDR3 coding sequence is TGCGCCTGTGACACGTTGGGGGATACTTTAGTCACCGATAAACCCATCTTT.

This clone was observed a handful of times. This may be a read error, as it is one base from a much larger clone. The CDR3 DNA follows: TGTGCCTGTGACACCGTGGGATCCAAAAGCTCCTGGGACGCCCGACAGATGTTTTTC. It translates to CACDTVGSKSSWDARQMFF. The V and J genes are TRDV2 and TRDJ3; a possible D gene is TRDD3 (5 bases). The CDR3 is 19 residues long. Germline assignment: CDR1 GEAIGNYY and CDR2 EKD.

This clone is termed medium-sized. The CDR3 protein is CACDTILGGASSWDTRQMFF. DNA of the CDR3: TGTGCCTGTGACACTATACTTGGTGGGGCCAGCTCCTGGGACACCCGACAGATGTTTTTC. This chain uses TRDV2 with TRDJ3; tentatively, D is TRDD3 (5 bases). Trimming removed 1 base from V and 0 bases from J, with 18 bases in between. The CDR3 is 20 amino acids. Per germline, CDR1 GEAIGNYY and CDR2 EKD.

This clone is medium-sized by share. The V and J genes are TRDV2 and TRDJ3; TRDD3 agrees at 10 bases. This CDR3 region has 19 residues. The V gene's germline CDR1 is GEAIGNYY and CDR2 EKD. V shed 0 bases, J shed 1 base, and the junction held 5 bases outside the gene matches. DNA for the CDR3: TGTGCCTGTGACACCGCAGGGGGGATACGGTCCTGGGACACCCGACAGATGTTTTTC. Amino acid sequence: CACDTAGGIRSWDTRQMFF.